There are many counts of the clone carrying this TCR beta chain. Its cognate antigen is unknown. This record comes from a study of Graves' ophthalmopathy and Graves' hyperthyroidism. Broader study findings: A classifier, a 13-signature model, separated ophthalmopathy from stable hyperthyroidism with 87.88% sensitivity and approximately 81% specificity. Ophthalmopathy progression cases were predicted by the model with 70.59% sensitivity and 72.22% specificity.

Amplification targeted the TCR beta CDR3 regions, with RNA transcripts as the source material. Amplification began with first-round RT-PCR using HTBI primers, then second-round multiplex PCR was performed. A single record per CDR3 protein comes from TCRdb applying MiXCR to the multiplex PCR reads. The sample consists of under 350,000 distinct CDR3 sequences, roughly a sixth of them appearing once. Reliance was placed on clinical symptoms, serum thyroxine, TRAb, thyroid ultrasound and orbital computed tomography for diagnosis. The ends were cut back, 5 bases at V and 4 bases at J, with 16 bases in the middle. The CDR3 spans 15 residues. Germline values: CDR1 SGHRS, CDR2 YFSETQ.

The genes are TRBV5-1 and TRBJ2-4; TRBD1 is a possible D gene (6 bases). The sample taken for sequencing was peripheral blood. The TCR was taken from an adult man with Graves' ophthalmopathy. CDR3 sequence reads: CASSGSWGPKNIQYF. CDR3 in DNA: TGCGCCAGCAGTGGTAGCTGGGGGCCTAAAAACATTCAGTACTTC.